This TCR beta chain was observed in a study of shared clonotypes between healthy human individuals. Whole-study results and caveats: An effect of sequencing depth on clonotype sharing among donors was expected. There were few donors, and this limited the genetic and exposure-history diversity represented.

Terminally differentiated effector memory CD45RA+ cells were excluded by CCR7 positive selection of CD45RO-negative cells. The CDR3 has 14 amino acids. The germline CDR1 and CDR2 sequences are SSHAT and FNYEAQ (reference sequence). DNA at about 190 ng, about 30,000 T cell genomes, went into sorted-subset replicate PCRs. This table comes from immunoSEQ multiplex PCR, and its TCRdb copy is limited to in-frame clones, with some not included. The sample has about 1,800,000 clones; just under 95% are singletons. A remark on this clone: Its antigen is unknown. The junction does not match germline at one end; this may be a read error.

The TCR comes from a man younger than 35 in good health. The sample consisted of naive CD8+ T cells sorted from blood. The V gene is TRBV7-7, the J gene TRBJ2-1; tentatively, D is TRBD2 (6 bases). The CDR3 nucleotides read TGTGCTAGCAGCTTAGCGGTGGGGGGAGAAGAGCAGTTCTTC. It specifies CASSLAVGGEEQFF.